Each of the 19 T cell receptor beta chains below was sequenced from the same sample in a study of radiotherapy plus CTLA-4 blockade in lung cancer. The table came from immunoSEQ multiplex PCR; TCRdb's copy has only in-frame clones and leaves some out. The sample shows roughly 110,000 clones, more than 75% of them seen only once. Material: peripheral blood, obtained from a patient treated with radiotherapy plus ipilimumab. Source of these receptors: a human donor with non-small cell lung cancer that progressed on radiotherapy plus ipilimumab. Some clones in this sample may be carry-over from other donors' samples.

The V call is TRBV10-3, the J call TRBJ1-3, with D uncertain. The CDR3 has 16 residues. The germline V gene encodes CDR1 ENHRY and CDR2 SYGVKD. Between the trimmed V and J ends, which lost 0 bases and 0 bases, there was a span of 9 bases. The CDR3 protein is CAISESGFSSGNTIYF. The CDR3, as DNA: TGTGCCATCAGTGAGTCGGGGTTTTCCTCTGGAAACACCATATATTTT.

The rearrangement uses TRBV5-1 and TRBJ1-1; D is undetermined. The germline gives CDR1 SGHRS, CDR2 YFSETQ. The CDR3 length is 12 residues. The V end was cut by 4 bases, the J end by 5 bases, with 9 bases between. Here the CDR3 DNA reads TGCGCCAGCAGCCCGAGGGAGACTGAAGCTTTCTTT. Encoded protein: CASSPRETEAFF.

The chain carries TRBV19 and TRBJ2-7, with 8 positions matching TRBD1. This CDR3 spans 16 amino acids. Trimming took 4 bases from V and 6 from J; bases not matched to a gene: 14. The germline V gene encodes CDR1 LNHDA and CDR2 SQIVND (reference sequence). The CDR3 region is CASSTRKGRGPAEQYF. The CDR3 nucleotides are TGTGCCAGTAGTACTCGAAAGGGCAGGGGGCCCGCCGAGCAGTACTTC.

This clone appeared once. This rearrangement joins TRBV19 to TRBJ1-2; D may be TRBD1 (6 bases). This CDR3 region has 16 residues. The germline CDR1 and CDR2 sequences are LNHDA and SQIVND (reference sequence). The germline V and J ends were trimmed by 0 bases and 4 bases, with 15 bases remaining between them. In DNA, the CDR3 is TGTGCCAGTAGTATAGATCGGACAGCCAGGGGCTATGGCTACACCTTC. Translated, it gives CASSIDRTARGYGYTF. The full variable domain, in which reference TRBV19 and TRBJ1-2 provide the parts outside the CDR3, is DGGITQSPKYLFRKEGQNVTLSCEQNLNHDAMYWYRQDPGQGLRLIYYSQIVNDFQKGDIAEGYSVSREKKESFPLTVTSAQKNPTAFYLCASSIDRTARGYGYTFGSGTRLTVV.

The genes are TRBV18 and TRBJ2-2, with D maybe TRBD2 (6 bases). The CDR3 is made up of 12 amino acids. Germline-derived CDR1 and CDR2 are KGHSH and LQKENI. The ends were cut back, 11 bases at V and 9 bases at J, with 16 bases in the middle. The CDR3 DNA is TGTGCCTCCTCCGCCGGGGGACGGGAGCTGTTTTTT. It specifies CASSAGGRELFF.

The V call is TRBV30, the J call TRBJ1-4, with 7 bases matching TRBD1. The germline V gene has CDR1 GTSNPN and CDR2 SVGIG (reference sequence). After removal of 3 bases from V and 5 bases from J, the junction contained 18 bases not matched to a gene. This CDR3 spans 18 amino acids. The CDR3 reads CAWSGGWEKGQINEKLFF. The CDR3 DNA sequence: TGTGCCTGGAGCGGAGGATGGGAGAAGGGACAGATAAATGAAAAACTGTTTTTT.

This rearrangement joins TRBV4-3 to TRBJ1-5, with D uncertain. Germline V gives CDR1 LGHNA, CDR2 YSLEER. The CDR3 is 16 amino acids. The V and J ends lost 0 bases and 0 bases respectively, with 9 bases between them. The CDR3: CASSQEFISSNQPQHF. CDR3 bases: TGCGCCAGCAGCCAAGAGTTTATTTCTAGCAATCAGCCCCAGCATTTT.

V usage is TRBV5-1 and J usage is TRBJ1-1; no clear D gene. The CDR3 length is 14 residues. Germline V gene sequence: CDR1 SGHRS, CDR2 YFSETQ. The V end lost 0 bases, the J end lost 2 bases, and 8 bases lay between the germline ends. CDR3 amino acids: CASSLVQANTEAFF. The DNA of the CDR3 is TGCGCCAGCAGCTTGGTCCAAGCAAACACTGAAGCTTTCTTT.

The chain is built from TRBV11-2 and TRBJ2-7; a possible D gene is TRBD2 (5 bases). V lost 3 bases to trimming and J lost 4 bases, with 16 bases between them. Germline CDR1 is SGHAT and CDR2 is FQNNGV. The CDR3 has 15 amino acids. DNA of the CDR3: TGTGCCAGCAGCTTCTCCGAGGGAGATAGATACGAGCAGTACTTC. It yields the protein CASSFSEGDRYEQYF.

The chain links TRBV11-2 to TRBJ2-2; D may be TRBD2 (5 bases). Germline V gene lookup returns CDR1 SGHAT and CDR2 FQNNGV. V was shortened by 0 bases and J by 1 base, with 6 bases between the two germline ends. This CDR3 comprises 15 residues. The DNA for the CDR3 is TGTGCCAGCAGCTTAGAGGGGAGGAACACCGGGGAGCTGTTTTTT. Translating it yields CASSLEGRNTGELFF.

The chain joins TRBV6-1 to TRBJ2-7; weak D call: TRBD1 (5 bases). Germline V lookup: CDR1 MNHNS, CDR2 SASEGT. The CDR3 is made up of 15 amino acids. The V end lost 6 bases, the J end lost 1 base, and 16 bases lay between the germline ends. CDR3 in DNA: TGTGCCAGCAGGCCTCCAGGGTCCCTATCCTACGAGCAGTACTTC. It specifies CASRPPGSLSYEQYF.

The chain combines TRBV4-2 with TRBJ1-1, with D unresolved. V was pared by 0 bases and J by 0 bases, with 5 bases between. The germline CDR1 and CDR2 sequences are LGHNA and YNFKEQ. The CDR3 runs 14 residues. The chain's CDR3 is CASSQDWVNTEAFF. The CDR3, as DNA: TGTGCCAGCAGCCAAGATTGGGTGAACACTGAAGCTTTCTTT.

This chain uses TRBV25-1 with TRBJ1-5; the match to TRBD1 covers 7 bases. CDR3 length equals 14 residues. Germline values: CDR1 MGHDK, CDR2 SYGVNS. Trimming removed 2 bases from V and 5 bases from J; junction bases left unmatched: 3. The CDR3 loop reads CASSEGTAYQPQHF. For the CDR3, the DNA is TGTGCCAGCAGTGAAGGGACAGCTTATCAGCCCCAGCATTTT.

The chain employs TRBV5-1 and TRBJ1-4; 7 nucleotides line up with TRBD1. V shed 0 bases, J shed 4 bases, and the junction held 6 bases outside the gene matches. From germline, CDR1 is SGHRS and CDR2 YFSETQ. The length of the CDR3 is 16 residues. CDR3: CASSLEVGQYNEKLFF. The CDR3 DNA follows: TGCGCCAGCAGCTTGGAAGTGGGACAGTATAATGAAAAACTGTTTTTT.

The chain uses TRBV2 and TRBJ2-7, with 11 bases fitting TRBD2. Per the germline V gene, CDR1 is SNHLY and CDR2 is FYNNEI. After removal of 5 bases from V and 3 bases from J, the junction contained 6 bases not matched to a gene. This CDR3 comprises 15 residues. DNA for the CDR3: TGTGCCAGCAGTTCCCTAGCGGGGGGTAGCTACGAGCAGTACTTC. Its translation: CASSSLAGGSYEQYF.

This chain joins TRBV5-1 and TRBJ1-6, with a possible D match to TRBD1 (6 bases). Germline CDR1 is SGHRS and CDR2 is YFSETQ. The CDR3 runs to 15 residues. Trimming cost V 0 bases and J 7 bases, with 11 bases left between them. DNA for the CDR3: TGCGCCAGCAGCTTGGACAGGGCCGGGAATTCACCCCTCCACTTT. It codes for CASSLDRAGNSPLHF. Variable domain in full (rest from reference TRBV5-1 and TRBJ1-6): KAGVTQTPRYLIKTRGQQVTLSCSPISGHRSVSWYQQTPGQGLQFLFEYFSETQRNKGNFPGRFSGRQFSNSRSEMNVSTLELGDSALYLCASSLDRAGNSPLHFGNGTRLTVT.

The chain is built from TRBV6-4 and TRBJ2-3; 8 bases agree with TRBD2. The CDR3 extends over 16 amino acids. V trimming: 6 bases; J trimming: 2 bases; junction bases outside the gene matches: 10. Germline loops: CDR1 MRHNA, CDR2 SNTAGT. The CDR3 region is CASSETSGDTTDTQYF. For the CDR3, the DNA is TGTGCCAGCAGCGAAACTAGCGGCGATACCACAGATACGCAGTATTTT.

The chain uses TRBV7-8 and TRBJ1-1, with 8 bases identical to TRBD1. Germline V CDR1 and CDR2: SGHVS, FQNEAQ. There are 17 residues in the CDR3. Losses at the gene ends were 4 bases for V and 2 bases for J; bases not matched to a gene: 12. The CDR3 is CASSSELSGQDNTEAFF. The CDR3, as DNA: TGTGCCAGCAGCTCCGAACTATCGGGACAGGATAACACTGAAGCTTTCTTT.

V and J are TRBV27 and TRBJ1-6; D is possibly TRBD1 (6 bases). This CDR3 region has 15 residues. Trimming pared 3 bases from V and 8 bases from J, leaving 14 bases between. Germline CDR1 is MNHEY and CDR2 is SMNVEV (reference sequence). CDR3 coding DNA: TGTGCCAGCAGTTTGGGGGGGCTTGGTGATTCACCCCTCCACTTT. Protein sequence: CASSLGGLGDSPLHF.